Each of the 23 T cell receptor beta chains below was sequenced from the same sample in a study of Graves' ophthalmopathy and Graves' hyperthyroidism. Investigators amplified TCR beta CDR3 regions from RNA transcripts. Investigators did first-round RT-PCR with HTBI primers, then second-round multiplex PCR. TCRdb re-analysed the multiplex PCR reads in MiXCR, keeping a single row per CDR3 protein. The sample shows about 1.1 million distinct CDR3 sequences, about two fifths of them seen only once. The sequencing sample was made of peripheral blood or thyroid tissue (not recorded which). The receptors here all came from an adult man with Graves' hyperthyroidism.

As regards this clonotype: Just one base apart from a much larger clone, this may be a read error. The chain employs TRBV20-1 and TRBJ2-7; 8 positions agree with TRBD1. Germline trimming cut 5 bases from V and 5 bases from J; bases unmatched to any gene: 8. Germline lookup yields CDR1 DFQATT and CDR2 SNEGSKA (reference sequence). The CDR3 totals 13 residues. In DNA form, the CDR3 reads TGCAGTGCTTCCCAGGGGGCTTTGGACGAGCAGTACTTC. Translating it yields CSASQGALDEQYF.

Worth noting for this clonotype: It may be a read error: a sequence one base away is much more abundant. The chain couples TRBV9 to TRBJ2-2; D is undetermined. The V gene's germline CDR1 is SGDLS and CDR2 YYNGEE. The CDR3 extends over 12 amino acids. The chain's CDR3 is CASGVSLGELFF. The CDR3 bases are TGTGCCAGCGGCGTATCACTCGGGGAGCTGTTTTTT.

CDR3 DNA: TGCAGCGCCGATGGACCGGATTTTAGCTCCTACGAGCAGTACTTC. Translation: CSADGPDFSSYEQYF. V and J are TRBV29-1 and TRBJ2-7, with D unclear. Looked up from germline, CDR1 is SQVTM and CDR2 is ANQGSEA. Trimming shortened V by 7 bases and J by 0 bases, and 19 bases separated the two germline ends. The CDR3 runs 15 residues.

This clonotype was counted at least ten times. This chain uses TRBV14 with TRBJ1-2, with TRBD1 matching 8 bases. After removal of 1 base from V and 4 bases from J, the junction contained 8 bases not matched to a gene. CDR1 and CDR2 (germline): SGHDN, FVKESK. The CDR3 is made up of 16 amino acids. Written as DNA, the CDR3 is TGTGCCAGCAGCCAAGGGTCCAGGGGGCAAGGCTATGGCTACACCTTC. Translated, it gives CASSQGSRGQGYGYTF.

This clonotype was counted many times. The chain is built from TRBV9 and TRBJ2-5; 8 bases align to TRBD1. This CDR3 is 15 amino acids long. V was pared by 0 bases and J by 4 bases, with 5 bases of the junction left unmatched. Germline lookup yields CDR1 SGDLS and CDR2 YYNGEE. DNA of the CDR3: TGTGCCAGCAGCGTAGGGACAGGGAGTTCAGAGACCCAGTACTTC. Protein: CASSVGTGSSETQYF. The whole variable domain, remainder taken from reference TRBV9 and TRBJ2-5, is DSGVTQTPKHLITATGQRVTLRCSPRSGDLSVYWYQQSLDQGLQFLIQYYNGEERAKGNILERFSAQQFPDLHSELNLSSLELGDSALYFCASSVGTGSSETQYFGPGTRLLVL.

In its sample, this clonotype was seen once. This may be a read error: a much more frequent sequence differs by one nucleotide. Because the CDR3 is missing its conserved closing phenylalanine or tryptophan, this is likely a read error. V usage is TRBV7-9 and J usage is TRBJ1-1, with D unresolved. Germline V lookup: CDR1 SEHNR, CDR2 FQNEAQ (reference sequence). The CDR3 loop spans 13 amino acids. V gave up 8 bases and J gave up 8 bases, with 18 bases separating them. This CDR3 is CASGRSWGEEAFS. The CDR3 DNA reads as TGTGCCAGCGGACGCAGTTGGGGAGAAGAAGCTTTCTCT.

The chain uses TRBV7-8 and TRBJ2-3; 8 bases are shared with TRBD2. CDR3 length equals 15 residues. After removal of 1 base from V and 7 bases from J, the junction contained 7 bases not matched to a gene. Germline V lookup: CDR1 SGHVS, CDR2 FQNEAQ. CDR3 nucleotides: TGTGCCAGCAGCTTAGGGTCGGGGGGGGCGTATACGCAGTATTTT. Its translation is CASSLGSGGAYTQYF.

The rearrangement links TRBV2 to TRBJ1-5; 8 bases are shared with TRBD1. Germline trimming cut 6 bases from V and 6 bases from J; bases unmatched to any gene: 13. CDR3 length equals 16 residues. Germline V lookup: CDR1 SNHLY, CDR2 FYNNEI. The CDR3 sequence is CASSQEKARGLQPQHF. CDR3 bases: TGTGCCAGCAGCCAAGAAAAGGCCAGGGGGCTTCAGCCCCAGCATTTT.

This clonotype came up many times. DNA for the CDR3: TGTGCCAGCAGCCAGCGGGTAGGACAAGAGACCCAGTACTTC. It is translated as CASSQRVGQETQYF. The J gene is TRBJ2-5, the V gene TRBV7-8, with D possibly being TRBD2 (6 bases). The CDR3 covers 14 residues. CDR1 and CDR2 from the germline V gene are SGHVS and FQNEAQ. Trimming stripped 5 bases from V and 2 bases from J, with 12 bases between.

V is TRBV3-1 and J is TRBJ1-5; D is perhaps TRBD1 (5 bases). Trimming cost V 3 bases and J 5 bases, with 8 bases left between them. The germline gives CDR1 LGHDT, CDR2 YNNKEL (reference sequence). The CDR3 totals 13 residues. CDR3 DNA sequence: TGTGCCAGCAGCCAGACAGAATATCAGCCCCAGCATTTT. Its protein is CASSQTEYQPQHF.

This clonotype was observed at least ten times. The chain employs TRBV19 and TRBJ2-5, with D tentatively TRBD2 (5 bases). V was clipped by 5 bases and J by 4 bases, with 14 bases between them. The CDR3 spans 14 residues. Germline V gene lookup returns CDR1 LNHDA and CDR2 SQIVND (reference sequence). The DNA for the CDR3 is TGTGCCAGTAGTCCGACGGCGGCGGGAGAGACCCAGTACTTC. Its translation: CASSPTAAGETQYF.

This clonotype appeared a single time. Germline is not matched at one junction end, which may reflect a read error. This sequence joins TRBV7-2 and TRBJ2-2, with 7 positions matching TRBD1. Germline V gene sequence: CDR1 SGHTA, CDR2 FQGNSA. This CDR3 spans 11 amino acids. CDR3 DNA sequence: TGTGCCAGCAGCATTCCAGGGGGGCTGTTTTTT. It encodes CASSIPGGLFF.

V gene TRBV12-3 or TRBV12-4 combines with J gene TRBJ2-2; weak D call: TRBD2 (5 bases). V lost 9 bases to trimming and J lost 1 base, with 12 bases between them. This CDR3 is 14 amino acids long. The CDR3 region is CASSARENTGELFF. In DNA, the CDR3 is TGTGCCAGTTCAGCTCGGGAGAACACCGGGGAGCTGTTTTTT.

This clonotype was detected ten times or more. The J gene is TRBJ1-5, the V gene TRBV12-3 or TRBV12-4, with 7 bases fitting TRBD1. The trim removed 2 bases at V and 6 bases at J, leaving 7 bases unmatched. The length of the CDR3 is 15 residues. The DNA of the CDR3 is TGTGCCAGCAGTTTATTCGTCCAGGGGGGTCAGCCCCAGCATTTT. Translation gives CASSLFVQGGQPQHF.

In its sample, this clonotype was seen many times. This rearrangement joins TRBV7-2 to TRBJ1-6, with 7 bases fitting TRBD1. Trimming cost V 5 bases and J 7 bases; bases outside gene matches: 8. Per the germline V gene, CDR1 is SGHTA and CDR2 is FQGNSA. This CDR3 is built from 15 residues. CDR3 in amino acids: CASSPQQGENSPLHF. The CDR3, as DNA: TGTGCCAGCAGCCCTCAGCAGGGGGAGAATTCACCCCTCCACTTT.

This clonotype was counted once. V usage is TRBV10-3 and J usage is TRBJ1-2; 7 positions agree with TRBD1. Per germline, CDR1 ENHRY and CDR2 SYGVKD. With 7 bases clipped from V and 8 bases from J, the junction kept 13 bases outside the gene matches. The CDR3 contains 14 residues. The CDR3 loop reads CAIMRQGSANGYTF. CDR3 nucleotide sequence: TGTGCCATCATGCGACAGGGTAGCGCAAACGGCTACACCTTC.

This clonotype showed up many times. The chain uses TRBV7-8 and TRBJ1-5; TRBD1 is a possible D gene (5 bases). The V gene lost 2 bases and the J gene lost 9 bases, with 8 bases spanning the gap. Germline assignment: CDR1 SGHVS and CDR2 FQNEAQ. This CDR3 is built from 12 residues. The CDR3 DNA reads TGTGCCAGCAGCTTAACGGGGGGGCCCCAGCATTTT. It yields the protein CASSLTGGPQHF.

This clonotype showed up just a few times. The gene calls are TRBV24-1 and TRBJ2-2; 10 nucleotides align to TRBD1. Germline values: CDR1 KGHDR, CDR2 SFDVKD. V shed 4 bases and J 1 base; nucleotides not matched to a gene: 5. CDR3 size: 17 residues. CDR3 DNA sequence: TGTGCCACCAGTGACACCCGGACAGGGGGGAACACCGGGGAGCTGTTTTTT. As protein: CATSDTRTGGNTGELFF.

In this sample, this clonotype turned up many times. This chain links TRBV7-9 with TRBJ1-1; 7 nucleotides line up with TRBD1. Germline CDR1 reads SEHNR; CDR2 reads FQNEAQ (reference sequence). With 7 bases clipped from V and 3 bases from J, the junction kept 5 bases outside the gene matches. This CDR3 spans 13 amino acids. CDR3 protein: CASKGARDTEAFF. For the CDR3, the DNA is TGTGCCAGCAAGGGGGCTAGGGACACTGAAGCTTTCTTT.

This clonotype was seen a handful of times. V usage is TRBV6-5 and J usage is TRBJ2-7; D uncertain. The V end was cut by 2 bases, the J end by 7 bases, with 12 bases between. Germline V CDR1 and CDR2: MNHEY, SVGAGI. The CDR3 consists of 13 residues. The CDR3: CASSYNNRREQYF. For the CDR3, the DNA is TGTGCCAGCAGTTACAACAACCGCCGGGAGCAGTACTTC.

This clonotype was observed many times. The DNA of the CDR3 is TGCAGTGCTAACAGGCAGGGGGCACAAGAGACCCAGTACTTC. It is translated as CSANRQGAQETQYF. J is TRBJ2-5 and V is TRBV20-1; 8 nucleotides align to TRBD1. The germline CDR1 and CDR2 sequences are DFQATT and SNEGSKA (reference sequence). This CDR3 has 14 amino acids. Trimming at V came to 4 bases and at J to 2 bases, leaving 6 bases not matched to a gene.

This clonotype has just a few counts. V usage is TRBV2 and J usage is TRBJ2-7; TRBD2 matches 12 bases. This CDR3 comprises 17 residues. The germline V gene has CDR1 SNHLY and CDR2 FYNNEI. The V and J ends lost 5 bases and 1 base, in that order; junction bases with no gene match: 9. For the CDR3, the DNA is TGTGCCAGCAGTTTTAGACTAGCGGGGGACCCATCCTACGAGCAGTACTTC. This codes for CASSFRLAGDPSYEQYF.

This clonotype was seen ten or more times. The rearrangement uses TRBV10-3 and TRBJ2-7; weak D call: TRBD2 (6 bases). The CDR3 runs to 13 residues. V was shortened by 4 bases and J by 2 bases, with 9 bases between the two germline ends. Germline V CDR1 and CDR2: ENHRY, SYGVKD. The chain's CDR3 is CAISVGLTYEQYF. The CDR3 coding sequence is TGTGCCATCAGTGTGGGACTGACCTACGAGCAGTACTTC.